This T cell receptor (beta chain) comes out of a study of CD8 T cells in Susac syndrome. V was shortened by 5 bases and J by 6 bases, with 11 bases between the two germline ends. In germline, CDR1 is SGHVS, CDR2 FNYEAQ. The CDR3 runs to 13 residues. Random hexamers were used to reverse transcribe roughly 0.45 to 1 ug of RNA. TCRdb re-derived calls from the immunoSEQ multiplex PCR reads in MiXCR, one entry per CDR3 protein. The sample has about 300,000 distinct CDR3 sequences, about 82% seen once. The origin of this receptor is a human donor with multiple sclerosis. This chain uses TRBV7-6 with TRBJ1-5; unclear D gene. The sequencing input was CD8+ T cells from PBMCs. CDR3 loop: CASSERMGQPQHF. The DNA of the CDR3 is TGTGCCAGCAGCGAGCGAATGGGTCAGCCCCAGCATTTT.